What follows are 28 T cell receptor beta chains derived from one specimen sequenced in a study of blood T cell repertoires in COVID-19. Sequencing was performed with immunoSEQ multiplex PCR; in TCRdb, only in-frame clones are kept and a portion is missing. The sample lists tens of thousands of clones, 90% occurring once. What was sequenced was peripheral blood. The source of these receptors is a woman of 80 years or more with active or convalescent COVID-19.

DNA of the CDR3: TGTGCCAGCAGTTACTCCCAGGGACTAGCGCCGAGTGAGCAGTTCTTC. Its translation: CASSYSQGLAPSEQFF. The chain links TRBV6-2 or TRBV6-3 to TRBJ2-1; 10 bases align to TRBD2. The CDR3 runs 16 residues. The ends lost 0 bases at V and 9 bases at J; junction bases unmatched: 8. From germline, CDR1 is MNHEY and CDR2 SVGEGT.

The chain combines TRBV2 with TRBJ1-5; perhaps TRBD1 as D (6 bases). Germline V CDR1 and CDR2: SNHLY, FYNNEI. The V end lost 4 bases, the J end lost 9 bases, and 22 bases lay between the germline ends. This CDR3 has 16 residues. The CDR3 DNA reads as TGTGCCAGCAGTGTCCTCCCCGACAGGCTTGCAGGGCCCCAGCATTTT. This sequence encodes CASSVLPDRLAGPQHF.

The chain has TRBV28 and TRBJ2-7, with TRBD1 identical over 7 bases. The germline gives CDR1 MDHEN, CDR2 SYDVKM. Germline trimming cut 7 bases from V and 4 bases from J; bases unmatched to any gene: 13. The CDR3 spans 15 residues. CDR3 coding DNA: TGTGCCAGCAACCAACCCGGGACAGTAGATTACGAGCAGTACTTC. Protein product: CASNQPGTVDYEQYF. The full variable domain, completed using reference TRBV28 and TRBJ2-7, is DVKVTQSSRYLVKRTGEKVFLECVQDMDHENMFWYRQDPGLGLRLIYFSYDVKMKEKGDIPEGYSVSREKKERFSLILESASTNQTSMYLCASNQPGTVDYEQYFGPGTRLTVT.

The V gene is TRBV7-9, the J gene TRBJ2-1, with D possibly matching TRBD2 (5 bases). CDR1 SEHNR and CDR2 FQNEAQ come from the germline V gene (reference sequence). This CDR3 comprises 17 residues. Between the trimmed V and J ends, which lost 6 bases and 5 bases, there was a span of 23 bases. DNA for the CDR3: TGTGCCAGCAGTCCTCTCTGGGGTAGAGGGTCCCACAATGAGCAGTTCTTC. Translating gives CASSPLWGRGSHNEQFF.

The chain employs TRBV6-1 and TRBJ2-3, with 7 bases aligning to TRBD1. Germline CDR1 and CDR2: MNHNS and SASEGT. The CDR3 contains 17 residues. The junction had 12 bases not matched to a gene; V was cut back by 1 base and J by 5 bases. The CDR3 protein is CASSEGYGGQGVDTQYF. CDR3 coding DNA: TGTGCCAGCAGTGAAGGCTATGGCGGGCAGGGGGTAGATACGCAGTATTTT.

The gene calls are TRBV2 and TRBJ1-2; TRBD1 matches 7 bases. This CDR3 contains 14 residues. J lost 4 bases, V lost 6 bases, and 8 bases had no gene match. Germline V gene lookup returns CDR1 SNHLY and CDR2 FYNNEI. In nucleotides, the CDR3 is TGTGCCAGCAGGGATCGCCGGGACAGCTATGGCTACACCTTC. Translating it yields CASRDRRDSYGYTF.

The V gene is TRBV10-3, the J gene TRBJ2-6; a possible D gene is TRBD1 (5 bases). CDR1 ENHRY and CDR2 SYGVKD come from the germline V gene. There are 17 residues in the CDR3. V was cut by 3 bases and J by 2 bases, with 14 bases left in between. The CDR3 DNA reads TGTGCCATCAGTGATAGGGGCACCAGAACTGGGGCCAACGTCCTGACTTTC. Its translation: CAISDRGTRTGANVLTF.

The gene calls are TRBV7-2 and TRBJ2-6, with unresolved D. Germline V gene data show CDR1 as SGHTA and CDR2 as FQGNSA. The CDR3 loop spans 16 amino acids. Trimming left V 4 bases short and J 4 bases short, with 14 bases between. CDR3 residues: CASSWSAGGGANVLTF. The CDR3 DNA reads as TGTGCCAGCAGCTGGAGTGCCGGTGGAGGGGCCAACGTCCTGACTTTC.

This clone is a singleton in its sample. This rearrangement joins TRBV28 to TRBJ1-5, with 9 positions matching TRBD1. CDR1 and CDR2 (germline): MDHEN, SYDVKM. CDR3 length: 15 residues. The junction had 7 bases not matched to a gene; V was cut back by 4 bases and J by 6 bases. The DNA for the CDR3 is TGTGCCAGCAGTTCCCCGACAGGGGGTTTTCAGCCCCAGCATTTT. It is translated as CASSSPTGGFQPQHF.

This clone appeared once. The rearrangement uses TRBV15 and TRBJ2-1; D gene ambiguous. Trimming took off 4 bases at V and 6 bases at J, with 19 bases between the two ends. The CDR3 extends over 16 amino acids. Per germline, CDR1 LNHNV and CDR2 YYDKDF (reference sequence). The CDR3 is CATSKSRLPPGNEQFF. The CDR3 region has the DNA TGTGCCACCAGCAAAAGCAGACTTCCCCCCGGCAATGAGCAGTTCTTC. Drawing the rest from reference TRBV15 and TRBJ2-1, the complete variable domain is DAMVIQNPRYQVTQFGKPVTLSCSQTLNHNVMYWYQQKSSQAPKLLFHYYDKDFNNEADTPDNFQSRRPNTSFCFLDIRSPGLGDTAMYLCATSKSRLPPGNEQFFGPGTRLTVL.

CDR3 amino acids: CASSFFPLPGGNTIYF. The CDR3, as DNA: TGTGCCAGCAGTTTTTTCCCTTTGCCAGGGGGAAACACCATATATTTT. The J gene is TRBJ1-3, the V gene TRBV28; D might be TRBD1 (5 bases). CDR3 length: 16 residues. Trimming cost V 3 bases and J 4 bases, with 16 bases left between them. Germline V lookup: CDR1 MDHEN, CDR2 SYDVKM.

The chain uses TRBV2 and TRBJ1-2; TRBD1 matches 12 bases. The CDR3 is 14 residues long. The V gene's germline CDR1 is SNHLY and CDR2 FYNNEI. Trimming took 7 bases from V and 4 from J; bases not matched to a gene: 4. The chain's CDR3 is CASMGQGASYGYTF. The CDR3 DNA is TGTGCCAGCATGGGACAGGGGGCTAGCTATGGCTACACCTTC. The whole variable domain, remainder taken from reference TRBV2 and TRBJ1-2, is EPEVTQTPSHQVTQMGQEVILRCVPISNHLYFYWYRQILGQKVEFLVSFYNNEISEKSEIFDDQFSVERPDGSNFTLKIRSTKLEDSAMYFCASMGQGASYGYTFGSGTRLTVV.

V is TRBV29-1 and J is TRBJ1-3, with D possibly matching TRBD1 (6 bases). V lost 7 bases and J 1 base, leaving 17 bases between the germline ends. The CDR3 is 15 residues long. Per the germline V gene, CDR1 is SQVTM and CDR2 is ANQGSEA. The CDR3 protein is CSAAKTGTSGNTIYF. As DNA, the CDR3 is TGCAGCGCTGCTAAAACAGGGACGTCTGGAAACACCATATATTTT.

This clone appeared once. The rearrangement joins TRBV28 to TRBJ2-7, with 7 nucleotides matching TRBD1. Germline trimming cut 4 bases from V and 4 bases from J; bases unmatched to any gene: 1. This CDR3 spans 12 amino acids. Germline V lookup: CDR1 MDHEN, CDR2 SYDVKM. CDR3 region: CASSSTGYEQYF. The DNA for the CDR3 is TGTGCCAGCAGTTCGACAGGGTACGAGCAGTACTTC.

The chain recombines TRBV2 with TRBJ2-7; TRBD2 matches at 11 bases. The germline V gene has CDR1 SNHLY and CDR2 FYNNEI. The CDR3 is made up of 17 amino acids. V shed 6 bases, J shed 4 bases, and the junction held 14 bases outside the gene matches. As DNA, the CDR3 is TGTGCCAGCAGGGGGGGGATAGCGGGAGGGCCCAGGTACGAGCAGTACTTC. Translated, it gives CASRGGIAGGPRYEQYF.

The chain couples TRBV9 to TRBJ2-7; TRBD2 matches 11 bases. The V and J ends lost 4 bases and 0 bases, in that order; junction bases with no gene match: 0. From germline, CDR1 is SGDLS and CDR2 YYNGEE. The CDR3 extends over 14 amino acids. The CDR3 loop reads CASSTSGSSYEQYF. In DNA, the CDR3 is TGTGCCAGCAGCACTAGCGGGAGCTCCTACGAGCAGTACTTC.

The genes are TRBV10-3 and TRBJ1-4, with D maybe TRBD1 (6 bases). The CDR3 is made up of 19 amino acids. V was pared by 7 bases and J by 0 bases, with 24 bases between. CDR1 and CDR2 (germline): ENHRY, SYGVKD. The CDR3 sequence: CAITLLQGTILATNEKLFF. CDR3 in DNA: TGTGCCATCACCCTCCTACAGGGTACGATACTTGCAACTAATGAAAAACTGTTTTTT.

This chain joins TRBV6-5 and TRBJ1-2, with D possibly matching TRBD1 (5 bases). The CDR3 covers 13 residues. With 6 bases removed from V and 6 bases from J, the gap between germline ends came to 14 bases. The V gene's germline CDR1 is MNHEY and CDR2 SVGAGI. CDR3 protein: CASRQGRADGYTF. The CDR3 region has the DNA TGTGCCAGCAGACAAGGCAGGGCCGATGGCTACACCTTC.

The chain is built from TRBV28 and TRBJ1-4; D is possibly TRBD1 (5 bases). The CDR3 consists of 16 residues. V lost 4 bases to trimming and J lost 3 bases, with 15 bases between them. Germline lookup yields CDR1 MDHEN and CDR2 SYDVKM. CDR3 protein: CASSSAGGTPNEKLFF. The CDR3 bases are TGTGCCAGCAGTTCGGCGGGGGGAACCCCTAATGAAAAACTGTTTTTT. The whole variable domain, filled in from reference TRBV28 and TRBJ1-4, reads DVKVTQSSRYLVKRTGEKVFLECVQDMDHENMFWYRQDPGLGLRLIYFSYDVKMKEKGDIPEGYSVSREKKERFSLILESASTNQTSMYLCASSSAGGTPNEKLFFGSGTQLSVL.

V is TRBV6-2 or TRBV6-3 and J is TRBJ2-7, with no clear D. Germline V gene data show CDR1 as MNHEY and CDR2 as SVGEGT. With 4 bases removed from V and 1 base from J, the gap between germline ends came to 11 bases. The CDR3 is 14 residues long. The CDR3 DNA reads as TGTGCCAGCAGTTTTATTCCTAATTCCTACGAGCAGTACTTC. Translating gives CASSFIPNSYEQYF.

J is TRBJ1-2 and V is TRBV24-1; D call uncertain. The V gene lost 3 bases and the J gene lost 4 bases, with 11 bases spanning the gap. The CDR3 has 14 amino acids. Germline-derived CDR1 and CDR2 are KGHDR and SFDVKD. CDR3 DNA: TGTGCCACCAGTGATCGGACTGTCTCCTATGGCTACACCTTC. It is translated as CATSDRTVSYGYTF.

V is TRBV4-1 and J is TRBJ1-4; the match to TRBD1 covers 7 bases. There are 16 residues in the CDR3. The ends lost 1 base at V and 7 bases at J; junction bases unmatched: 9. Germline values: CDR1 MGHRA, CDR2 YSYEKL. CDR3 sequence reads: CASSQVVRDSREKLFF. CDR3 nucleotide sequence: TGCGCCAGCAGCCAAGTGGTTCGGGACAGTCGTGAAAAACTGTTTTTT.

The chain couples TRBV18 to TRBJ2-2; D possibly corresponds to TRBD2 (6 bases). In germline, CDR1 is KGHSH, CDR2 LQKENI. The V and J ends lost 4 bases and 4 bases respectively, with 19 bases between them. There are 17 residues in the CDR3. The CDR3 nucleotides read TGTGCCAGCTCACGGGAGAGCCTAGCGTCGGGCACCGGGGAGCTGTTTTTT. This gives the protein CASSRESLASGTGELFF.

This sequence joins TRBV19 and TRBJ1-4, with D possibly matching TRBD1 (5 bases). This CDR3 contains 17 residues. Between the trimmed V and J ends, which lost 7 bases and 7 bases, there was a span of 25 bases. Germline V lookup: CDR1 LNHDA, CDR2 SQIVND (reference sequence). CDR3 region: CASTLGTAVLRSEKLFF. CDR3 nucleotide sequence: TGTGCCAGTACCCTGGGGACTGCTGTTCTCAGGAGTGAAAAACTGTTTTTT.

This clone showed up just once. The gene calls are TRBV11-2 and TRBJ1-2; no clear D gene. V lost 4 bases, J lost 7 bases, and 10 bases lay in between. Per the germline V gene, CDR1 is SGHAT and CDR2 is FQNNGV. CDR3 length: 12 amino acids. The CDR3 reads CASSSEGSGYTF. For the CDR3, the DNA is TGTGCCAGCAGCTCCGAGGGATCTGGCTACACCTTC. Drawing the rest from reference TRBV11-2 and TRBJ1-2, the complete variable domain is EAGVAQSPRYKIIEKRQSVAFWCNPISGHATLYWYQQILGQGPKLLIQFQNNGVVDDSQLPKDRFSAERLKGVDSTLKIQPAKLEDSAVYLCASSSEGSGYTFGSGTRLTVV.

The chain is built from TRBV7-9 and TRBJ2-7, with 7 bases identical to TRBD2. CDR3 size: 16 residues. The germline CDR1 and CDR2 sequences are SEHNR and FQNEAQ (reference sequence). The ends lost 5 bases at V and 2 bases at J; junction bases unmatched: 12. CDR3 loop: CASSVDDIAGTYEQYF. CDR3 coding DNA: TGTGCCAGCAGCGTTGATGATATAGCGGGTACCTACGAGCAGTACTTC. Full variable domain (remainder filled in from reference TRBV7-9 and TRBJ2-7): DTGVSQNPRHKITKRGQNVTFRCDPISEHNRLYWYRQTLGQGPEFLTYFQNEAQLEKSRLLSDRFSAERPKGSFSTLEIQRTEQGDSAMYLCASSVDDIAGTYEQYFGPGTRLTVT.

The V and J genes are TRBV9 and TRBJ2-7, with 9 bases aligning to TRBD1. V shed 3 bases, J shed 3 bases, and the junction held 10 bases outside the gene matches. CDR1 is SGDLS, CDR2 YYNGEE, per germline. The CDR3 sequence is 16 residues long. CDR3 region: CASSAIQGARVYEQYF. The CDR3 nucleotides read TGTGCCAGCAGCGCCATACAGGGGGCGCGGGTCTACGAGCAGTACTTC.

CDR3 residues: CASSSDTGEGGYTF. The CDR3 nucleotides read TGCGCCAGCAGCTCAGATACAGGGGAAGGTGGCTACACCTTC. V is TRBV5-1 and J is TRBJ1-2; 7 bases align to TRBD1. The CDR3 is 14 amino acids. CDR1 is SGHRS and CDR2 is YFSETQ in the germline V gene. V was clipped by 3 bases and J by 7 bases; unmatched bases: 9.